This T cell receptor (beta chain) was identified in a study of blood T cell repertoires in COVID-19. Study summary: In each case, the material was cDNA or gDNA derived from T cells, B-cell-depleted T cells, or PBMCs.

Method: immunoSEQ multiplex PCR; TCRdb's copy keeps in-frame clones and lacks some. Found here are roughly 300,000 clones, roughly nine tenths of them singletons; the top ten hold approximately 5.2%. This TCR was recovered from a woman aged 25 to 39 who had recovered from COVID-19. The sequencing input was PBMCs or T cells enriched from blood (not recorded which).

CDR3 residues: CATSRGDRGNTEAFF. CDR3 in DNA: TGTGCCACCAGCAGGGGCGACAGGGGGAACACTGAAGCTTTCTTT. This chain uses TRBV15 with TRBJ1-1, with TRBD1 matching 8 bases. Germline V gives CDR1 LNHNV, CDR2 YYDKDF (reference sequence). This CDR3 contains 15 residues. V lost 3 bases and J lost 1; bases outside the gene matches: 4.